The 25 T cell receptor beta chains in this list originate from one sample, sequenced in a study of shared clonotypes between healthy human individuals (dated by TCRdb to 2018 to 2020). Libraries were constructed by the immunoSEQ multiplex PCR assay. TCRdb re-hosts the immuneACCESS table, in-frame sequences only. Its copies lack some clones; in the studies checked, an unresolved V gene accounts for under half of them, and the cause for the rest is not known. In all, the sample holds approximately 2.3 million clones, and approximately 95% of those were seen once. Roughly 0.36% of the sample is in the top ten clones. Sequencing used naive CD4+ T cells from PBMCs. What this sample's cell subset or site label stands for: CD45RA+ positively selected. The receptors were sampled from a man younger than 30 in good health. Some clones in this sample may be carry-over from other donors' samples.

The CDR3, as DNA: TGTGCCAGCTCACCCAAGCAATGGGGGAACACCGGGGAGCTGTTTTTT. This sequence encodes CASSPKQWGNTGELFF. The J gene is TRBJ2-2, the V gene TRBV18; D is ambiguous. The CDR3 extends over 16 amino acids. Trimming took off 3 bases at V and 1 base at J, with 12 bases between the two ends. Per germline, CDR1 KGHSH and CDR2 LQKENI.

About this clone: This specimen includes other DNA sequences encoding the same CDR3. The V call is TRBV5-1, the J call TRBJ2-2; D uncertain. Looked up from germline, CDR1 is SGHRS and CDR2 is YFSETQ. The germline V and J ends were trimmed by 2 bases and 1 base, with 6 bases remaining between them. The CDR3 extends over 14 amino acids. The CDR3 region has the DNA TGCGCCAGCAGCTTTGGCCTGAACACCGGGGAGCTGTTTTTT. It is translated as CASSFGLNTGELFF.

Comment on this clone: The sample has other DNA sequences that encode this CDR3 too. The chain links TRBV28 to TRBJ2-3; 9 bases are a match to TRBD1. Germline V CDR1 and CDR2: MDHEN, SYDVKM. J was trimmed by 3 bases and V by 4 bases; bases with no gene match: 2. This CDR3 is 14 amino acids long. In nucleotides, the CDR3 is TGTGCCAGCAGTTCCGGACAGGGGACAGATACGCAGTATTTT. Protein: CASSSGQGTDTQYF.

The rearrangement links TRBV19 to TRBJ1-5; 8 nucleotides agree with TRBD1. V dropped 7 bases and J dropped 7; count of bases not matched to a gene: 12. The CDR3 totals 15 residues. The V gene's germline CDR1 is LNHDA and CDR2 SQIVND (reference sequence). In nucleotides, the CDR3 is TGTGCCAGTACCAACGGACAGGGCGGGTGGCAGCCCCAGCATTTT. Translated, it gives CASTNGQGGWQPQHF.

The CDR3 nucleotides are TGTGCCAGCAGTGAAGAGGCTCGGGGAGATACGCAGTATTTT. Translating it yields CASSEEARGDTQYF. V is TRBV2 and J is TRBJ2-3, with a weak D call TRBD2 (5 bases). Germline V gene lookup returns CDR1 SNHLY and CDR2 FYNNEI. Trimming left V 1 base short and J 5 bases short, with 10 bases between. CDR3 length: 14 amino acids.

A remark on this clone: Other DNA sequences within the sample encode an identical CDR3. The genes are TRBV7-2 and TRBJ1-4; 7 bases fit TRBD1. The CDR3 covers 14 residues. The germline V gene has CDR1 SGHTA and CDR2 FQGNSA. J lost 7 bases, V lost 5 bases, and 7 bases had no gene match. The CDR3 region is CASSLDRVAEKLFF. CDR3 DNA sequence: TGTGCCAGCAGCCTTGACAGGGTTGCTGAAAAACTGTTTTTT.

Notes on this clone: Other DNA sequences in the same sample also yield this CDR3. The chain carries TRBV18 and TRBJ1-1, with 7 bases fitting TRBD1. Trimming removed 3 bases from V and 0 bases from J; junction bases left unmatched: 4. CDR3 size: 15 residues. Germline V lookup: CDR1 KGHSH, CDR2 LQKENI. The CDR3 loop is CASSPQGQLNTEAFF. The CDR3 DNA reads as TGTGCCAGCTCACCCCAGGGACAGTTGAACACTGAAGCTTTCTTT.

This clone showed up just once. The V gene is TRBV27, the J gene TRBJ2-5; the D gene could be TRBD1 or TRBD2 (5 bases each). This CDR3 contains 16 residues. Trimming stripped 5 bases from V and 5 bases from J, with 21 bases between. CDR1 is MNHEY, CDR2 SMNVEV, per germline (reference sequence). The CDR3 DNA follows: TGTGCCAGCAGTACCCGGGACCATTTTAAGATGGAGACCCAGTACTTC. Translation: CASSTRDHFKMETQYF.

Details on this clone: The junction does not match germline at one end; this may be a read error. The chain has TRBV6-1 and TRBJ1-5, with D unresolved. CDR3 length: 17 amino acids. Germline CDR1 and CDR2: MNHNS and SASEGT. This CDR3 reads CASREGEGAVWNQPQHF. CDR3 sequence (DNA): TGTGCCAGCAGGGAAGGAGAGGGTGCAGTATGGAATCAGCCCCAGCATTTT.

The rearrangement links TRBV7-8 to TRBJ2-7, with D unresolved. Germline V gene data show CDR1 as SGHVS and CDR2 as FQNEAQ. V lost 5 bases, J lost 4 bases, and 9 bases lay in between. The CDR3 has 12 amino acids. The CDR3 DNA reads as TGTGCCAGCAGCGAAACGTCATACGAGCAGTACTTC. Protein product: CASSETSYEQYF.

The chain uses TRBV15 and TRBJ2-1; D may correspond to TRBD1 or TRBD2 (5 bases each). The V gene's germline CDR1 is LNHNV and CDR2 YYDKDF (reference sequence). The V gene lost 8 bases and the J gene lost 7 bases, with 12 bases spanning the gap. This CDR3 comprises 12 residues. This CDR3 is CATGTYGNEQFF. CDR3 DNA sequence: TGTGCCACCGGGACCTACGGAAATGAGCAGTTCTTC.

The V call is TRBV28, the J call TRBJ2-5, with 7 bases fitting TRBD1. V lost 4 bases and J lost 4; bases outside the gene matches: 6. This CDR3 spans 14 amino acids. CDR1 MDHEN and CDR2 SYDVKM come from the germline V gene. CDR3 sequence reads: CASSSGQDLETQYF. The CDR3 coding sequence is TGTGCCAGCAGTTCCGGACAGGACCTAGAGACCCAGTACTTC. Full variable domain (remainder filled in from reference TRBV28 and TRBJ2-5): DVKVTQSSRYLVKRTGEKVFLECVQDMDHENMFWYRQDPGLGLRLIYFSYDVKMKEKGDIPEGYSVSREKKERFSLILESASTNQTSMYLCASSSGQDLETQYFGPGTRLLVL.

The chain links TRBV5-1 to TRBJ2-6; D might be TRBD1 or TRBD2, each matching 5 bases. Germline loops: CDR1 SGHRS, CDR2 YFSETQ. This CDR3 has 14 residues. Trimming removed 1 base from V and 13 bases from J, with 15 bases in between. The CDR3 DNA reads TGCGCCAGCAGCTTGACCCCCGGGACCAGGGTCCTGACTTTC. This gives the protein CASSLTPGTRVLTF.

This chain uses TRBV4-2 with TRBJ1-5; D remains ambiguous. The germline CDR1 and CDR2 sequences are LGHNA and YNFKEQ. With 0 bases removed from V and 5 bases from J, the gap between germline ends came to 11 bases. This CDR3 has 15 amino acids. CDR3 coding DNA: TGTGCCAGCAGCCAAGATTTGGCCCGGCATCAGCCCCAGCATTTT. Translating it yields CASSQDLARHQPQHF.

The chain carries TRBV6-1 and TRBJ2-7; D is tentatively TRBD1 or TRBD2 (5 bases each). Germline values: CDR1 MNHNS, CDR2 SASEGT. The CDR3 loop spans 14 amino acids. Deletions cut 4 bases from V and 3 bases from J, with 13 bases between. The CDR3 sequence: CASSGSGAGYEQYF. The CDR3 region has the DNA TGTGCCAGCAGTGGTTCCGGGGCGGGCTACGAGCAGTACTTC.

The CDR3 reads CASSLDRTPGGETQYF. The CDR3 DNA reads as TGTGCCAGCAGCTTAGATCGGACTCCGGGAGGGGAGACCCAGTACTTC. The gene calls are TRBV7-9 and TRBJ2-5; 8 bases fit TRBD2. The CDR3 has 16 residues. V was pared by 1 base and J by 5 bases, with 9 bases of the junction left unmatched. Germline lookup yields CDR1 SEHNR and CDR2 FQNEAQ (reference sequence).

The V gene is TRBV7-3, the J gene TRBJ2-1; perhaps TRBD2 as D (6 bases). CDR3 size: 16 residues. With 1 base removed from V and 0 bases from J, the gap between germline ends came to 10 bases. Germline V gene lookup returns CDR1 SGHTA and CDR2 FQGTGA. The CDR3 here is CASSLKGGDSYNEQFF. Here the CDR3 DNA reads TGTGCCAGCAGCTTAAAAGGCGGGGACTCCTACAATGAGCAGTTCTTC.

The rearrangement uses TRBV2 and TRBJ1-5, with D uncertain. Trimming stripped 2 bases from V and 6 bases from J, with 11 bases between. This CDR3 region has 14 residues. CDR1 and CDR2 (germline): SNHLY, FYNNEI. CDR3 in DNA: TGTGCCAGCAGTGAATCGGCGTTGGGTCAGCCCCAGCATTTT. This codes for CASSESALGQPQHF.

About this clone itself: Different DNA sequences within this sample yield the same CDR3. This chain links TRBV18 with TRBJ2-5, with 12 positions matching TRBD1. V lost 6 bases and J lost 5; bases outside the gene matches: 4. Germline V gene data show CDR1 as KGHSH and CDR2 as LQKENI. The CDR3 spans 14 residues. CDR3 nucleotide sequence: TGTGCCAGCTCTCCGGGACAGGGGGCCGAGACCCAGTACTTC. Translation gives CASSPGQGAETQYF. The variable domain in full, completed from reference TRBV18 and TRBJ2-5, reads NAGVMQNPRHLVRRRGQEARLRCSPMKGHSHVYWYRQLPEEGLKFMVYLQKENIIDESGMPKERFSAEFPKEGPSILRIQQVVRGDSAAYFCASSPGQGAETQYFGPGTRLLVL.

The CDR3 DNA reads as TGTGCCAGCAGCTTGGGGCGGCCCTACGAGCAGTACTTC. It translates to CASSLGRPYEQYF. The rearrangement uses TRBV7-6 and TRBJ2-7; maybe TRBD1 (5 bases). Germline V gives CDR1 SGHVS, CDR2 FNYEAQ. This CDR3 has 13 amino acids. Trimming left V 3 bases short and J 2 bases short, with 8 bases between.

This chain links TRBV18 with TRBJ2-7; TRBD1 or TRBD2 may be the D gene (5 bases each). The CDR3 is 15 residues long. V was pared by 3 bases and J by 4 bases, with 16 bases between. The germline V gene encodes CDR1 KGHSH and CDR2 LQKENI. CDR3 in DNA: TGTGCCAGCTCACCTCGGGACGGGAAGAGGTACGAGCAGTACTTC. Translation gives CASSPRDGKRYEQYF.

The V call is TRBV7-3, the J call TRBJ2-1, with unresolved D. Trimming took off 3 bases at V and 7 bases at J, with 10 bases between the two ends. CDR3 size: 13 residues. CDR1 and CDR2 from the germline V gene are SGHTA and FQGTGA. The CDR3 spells CASSLGSSNEQFF. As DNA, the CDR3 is TGTGCCAGCAGCTTGGGCAGTTCAAATGAGCAGTTCTTC.

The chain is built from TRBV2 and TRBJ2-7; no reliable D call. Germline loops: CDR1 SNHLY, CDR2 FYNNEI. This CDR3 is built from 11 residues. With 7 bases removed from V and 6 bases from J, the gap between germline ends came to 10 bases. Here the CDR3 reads CASTYAVEQYF. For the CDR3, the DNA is TGTGCCAGCACCTATGCGGTCGAGCAGTACTTC.

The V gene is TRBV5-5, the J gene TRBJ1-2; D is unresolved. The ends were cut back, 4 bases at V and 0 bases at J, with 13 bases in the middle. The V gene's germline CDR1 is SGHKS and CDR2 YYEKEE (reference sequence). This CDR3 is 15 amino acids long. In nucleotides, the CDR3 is TGTGCCAGCAGCCTCTGGGCCCAATCTAACTATGGCTACACCTTC. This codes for CASSLWAQSNYGYTF.

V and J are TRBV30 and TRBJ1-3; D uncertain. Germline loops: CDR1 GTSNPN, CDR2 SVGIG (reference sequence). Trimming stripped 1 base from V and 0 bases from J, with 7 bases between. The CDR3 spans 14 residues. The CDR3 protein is CAWSGISSGNTIYF. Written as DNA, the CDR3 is TGTGCCTGGAGTGGGATAAGCTCTGGAAACACCATATATTTT.